These T cell receptor beta chains were read from a single sample in a study of Ad26.COV2.S vaccination and SARS-CoV-2 variants. TCRdb keeps only in-frame clones here, not all; method: immunoSEQ multiplex PCR. The sample yields roughly 410,000 clones, roughly 85% seen once. The input for sequencing was peripheral blood, taken in a trial of Ad26.COV2.S vaccine versus placebo. The receptors originated from a person aged 18-60 years who received the Ad26.COV2.S COVID-19 vaccine or a placebo. CDR3s include the opening cysteine and the closing phenylalanine or tryptophan. The D gene is left open where the match is weak. Only some rows state a clone size, as once, few, many or a class for expanded clones.

j_call d_call clone_size v_call cdr3_nt cdr3_aa
TRBJ1-2 TRBD1 - TRBV5-3 TGTGCCAGAAGCTTGTCCCCGACAGGGAATAACTATGGCTACACCTTC CARSLSPTGNNYGYTF
TRBJ1-2 - - TRBV27 TGTGCCAGCAGTTCTGGAGCCAGGGGAGCTTATGGCTACACCTTC CASSSGARGAYGYTF
TRBJ2-7 - - TRBV9 TGTGCCAGCAGCCGCGGACAGAATTACGAGCAGTACTTC CASSRGQNYEQYF
TRBJ1-2 - - TRBV5-6 TGTGCCAGCAGCCGGTACTATGGGTCCTTCTATGGCTACACCTTC CASSRYYGSFYGYTF
TRBJ1-2 - once TRBV5-4 TGTGCCAGCTATGATCGCGGCTACACCTTC CASYDRGYTF
TRBJ2-1 - - TRBV18 TGTGCCAGCTCACCCAGGCAAAACAATGAGCAGTTCTTC CASSPRQNNEQFF
TRBJ2-3 TRBD2 - TRBV3-1/TRBV3-2 TGTGCCAGCAGACGGAAAGCGGGGGGCCGAGATACGCAGTATTTT CASRRKAGGRDTQYF
TRBJ2-3 - - TRBV7-2 TGTGCCAGCAGCTTAGCTTTAACAGATACGCAGTATTTT CASSLALTDTQYF
TRBJ2-1 - - TRBV4-1 TGCGCCAGCAGCCCATACTCGGGGGCTCGGTCCTACAATGAGCAGTTCTTC CASSPYSGARSYNEQFF
TRBJ2-7 - - TRBV19 TGTGCCAGTAGTGCGGGACTCCATTACGAGCAGTACTTC CASSAGLHYEQYF
TRBJ2-7 - - TRBV6-5 TGTGCCAGCAGCCCGGGGAGGACCTCCTACGAGCAGTACTTC CASSPGRTSYEQYF
TRBJ2-7 TRBD2 - TRBV20-1 TGCAGTGCTGGTGGTAGCGGGATTCCCTACGAGCAGTACTTC CSAGGSGIPYEQYF
TRBJ2-7 - - TRBV4-3 TGCGCCAGCAGCCTACATTCTTCCTACGAGCAGTACTTC CASSLHSSYEQYF
TRBJ1-2 - - TRBV30 TGTGCCTGGAGTGTAGGGACCTATGGCTACACCTTC CAWSVGTYGYTF
TRBJ2-7 - - TRBV19 TGTCCTAGGCGGGGGCAGTACTTC CPRRGQYF
TRBJ2-2 - once TRBV13 TGTGCCAGCAGCTTGGACTTCAGAATCACCGGGGAGCTGTTTTTT CASSLDFRITGELFF
TRBJ2-7 TRBD1 - TRBV10-3 TGTGCCATCAACCAGGGACAGGGTTTTGGCGAGCAGTACTTC CAINQGQGFGEQYF
TRBJ2-1 TRBD2 - TRBV11-2 TGTGCCAGCAGCCCTCGGACTAGCGGGAGGTGGAGGTCCTACAATGAGCAGTTCTTC CASSPRTSGRWRSYNEQFF
TRBJ2-6 - - TRBV7-6 TGTGCCAGCAGCCTTACAGGGTTAGGGGCCAACGTCCTGACTTTC CASSLTGLGANVLTF
TRBJ1-4 - - TRBV6-2/TRBV6-3 TGTGCCAGCAGTTACTTCGGGGTTGGAAAACTGTTTTTT CASSYFGVGKLFF
TRBJ2-7 TRBD1 - TRBV7-9 TGTGCCAGCAGCTTAGAAGGGAGGACAGGGAGCTCCTACGAGCAGTACTTC CASSLEGRTGSSYEQYF
TRBJ1-6 TRBD1 - TRBV4-3 TGCGCCAGCAGCAGACAGGGGGCGAACTCACCCCTCCACTTT CASSRQGANSPLHF
TRBJ2-1 TRBD2 - TRBV14 TGTGCCAGCAGCCCTCTCGGGACTAGCGGGGGGTCGGGCTCCTACAATGAGCAGTTCTTC CASSPLGTSGGSGSYNEQFF
TRBJ2-7 - few TRBV11-2 TGTGCCAGCAGCTCCAACCGGGGGCGGCAGTACTTC CASSSNRGRQYF
TRBJ1-5 - - TRBV30 TGTGCCTGGAGCTTACAACCTGGCAAGCCCCAGCATTTT CAWSLQPGKPQHF
TRBJ1-1 - - TRBV18 TGTGCCAGCTCACCACCACAGAGGAACACTGAAGCTTTCTTT CASSPPQRNTEAFF
TRBJ2-1 - few TRBV6-2/TRBV6-3 TGTGCCAGCAGTATCATAACAGGGAGGGGCTACAATGAGCAGTTCTTC CASSIITGRGYNEQFF
TRBJ2-5 - - TRBV7-9 TGTGCCAGCAGCTACATCAAAGAGACCCAGTACTTC CASSYIKETQYF
TRBJ2-3 TRBD2 - TRBV27 TGTGCCAGCAGTGGACTAGCAGCCAGGGATACGCAGTATTTT CASSGLAARDTQYF
TRBJ1-1 - - TRBV3-1/TRBV3-2 TGTGCCAGCAGCCAACTCCTAGGGAACACTGAAGCTTTCTTT CASSQLLGNTEAFF
TRBJ2-5 - - TRBV2 TGTGCCAGCAGTCGGGGGGCAGGAGAGACCCAGTACTTC CASSRGAGETQYF
TRBJ1-1 TRBD1 - TRBV30 TGTGCCTGGAGGAGGACAGGGGGAACTGAAGCTTTCTTT CAWRRTGGTEAFF
TRBJ1-2 TRBD1 - TRBV28 TGTGCCAGCAGTTTGGCAGGGGGCGCGGGCTACACCTTC CASSLAGGAGYTF
TRBJ1-1 - few TRBV2 TGTGCCAGCAGTTCCCAGACAGGATTGAACACTGAAGCTTTCTTT CASSSQTGLNTEAFF
TRBJ2-7 - - TRBV15 TGTGCCACCAGCGTGGAGGGCTACTACGAGCAGTACTTC CATSVEGYYEQYF
TRBJ2-3 TRBD2 - TRBV27 TGTGCCAGCCAGCGGGACTTATCCTATACGCAGTATTTT CASQRDLSYTQYF
TRBJ2-1 - few TRBV15 TGTGCCACCAGCAGTTGGGACCTCCAGCGTGTGATGCAGTTCTTC CATSSWDLQRVMQFF
TRBJ2-3 - - TRBV7-9 TGTGCCAGCAGCCTATTCACAGATACGCAGTATTTT CASSLFTDTQYF
TRBJ2-3 - - TRBV5-1 TGCGCCAGCAGCGCTGCTCTAGCCCTAAGCACAGATACGCAGTATTTT CASSAALALSTDTQYF
TRBJ2-1 TRBD1 - TRBV24-1 TGTGCCACCAGCGAAACCGGGACAGGGTCCTACAATGAGCAGTTCTTC CATSETGTGSYNEQFF
TRBJ2-1 TRBD2 once TRBV27 TGTGCCAGCAGTCTACTAGCGGGGCGATCCAATGAGCAGTTCTTC CASSLLAGRSNEQFF
TRBJ1-5 - - TRBV28 TGTGCCAGCATACGAGGAGTATGGGATAGCAATCAGCCCCAGCATTTT CASIRGVWDSNQPQHF
TRBJ2-1 - - TRBV15 TGTGCCACCAGCAGGACTCCCTTAGCAGTCAGCTCCTACAATGAGCAGTTCTTC CATSRTPLAVSSYNEQFF
TRBJ2-1 - - TRBV7-3 TGTGCCAGCAGCGCCTCGGCCGGAGGCTCCTACAATGAGCAGTTCTTC CASSASAGGSYNEQFF
TRBJ1-5 - - TRBV15 TGTGCCACCAGCAGAGGCAGGGTCAATCAGCCCCAGCATTTT CATSRGRVNQPQHF
TRBJ2-7 - few TRBV7-9 TGTGCCAGCAGCTTAGGGACAAACGCCTACGAGCAGTACTTC CASSLGTNAYEQYF
TRBJ1-2 TRBD1 - TRBV19 TGTGCCAGTAGTACCTCGACAGGGAGGAATGGCTACACCTTC CASSTSTGRNGYTF
TRBJ1-1 TRBD1 - TRBV11-1 TGTGCCAGCAGCTTAGTTGACCGTGGGACAGCCGAAGCTTTCTTT CASSLVDRGTAEAFF
TRBJ2-5 - - TRBV18 TGTGCCAGCTCACCACCGGGAAGGGGACAAGAGACCCAGTACTTC CASSPPGRGQETQYF
TRBJ2-5 - - TRBV27 TGTGCCAGCAGTTCCCAGGGGAGGGAGACCCAGTACTTC CASSSQGRETQYF
TRBJ2-7 - - TRBV29-1 TGCAGCGTTTCCCCGGGGAGAGAGTTGGGCGAGCAGTACTTC CSVSPGRELGEQYF
TRBJ1-1 - - TRBV7-3 TGTGCCAGCAGCTTAACGCCAGAGAACACTGAAGCTTTCTTT CASSLTPENTEAFF
TRBJ2-1 - - TRBV7-9 TGTGCCAGCAGCTCGGACAGTTACAATGAGCAGTTCTTC CASSSDSYNEQFF
TRBJ2-3 TRBD1 - TRBV6-1 TGTGCCAGCAGTAAAGGACAGGACACAGATACGCAGTATTTT CASSKGQDTDTQYF
TRBJ2-3 - - TRBV9 TGTGCCAGCAGCCGACAGAACACAGATACGCAGTATTTT CASSRQNTDTQYF
TRBJ1-4 - - TRBV18 TGTGCCAGCTCACCTAGTTATCGAAATGAAAAACTGTTTTTT CASSPSYRNEKLFF
TRBJ1-4 - few TRBV12-5 TGTGCTAGTGCCGACCTCGGGACGGGCAATGAAAAACTGTTTTTT CASADLGTGNEKLFF